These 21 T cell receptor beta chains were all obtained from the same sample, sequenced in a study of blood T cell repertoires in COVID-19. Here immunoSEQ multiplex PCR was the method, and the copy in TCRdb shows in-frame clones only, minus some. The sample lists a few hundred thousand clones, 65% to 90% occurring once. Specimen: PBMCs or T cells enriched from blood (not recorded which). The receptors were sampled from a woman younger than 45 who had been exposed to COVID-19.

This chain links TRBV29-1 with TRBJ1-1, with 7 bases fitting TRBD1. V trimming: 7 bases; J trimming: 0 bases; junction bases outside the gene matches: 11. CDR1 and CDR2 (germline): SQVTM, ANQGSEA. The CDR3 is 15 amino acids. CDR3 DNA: TGCAGCGCCCGTCCAGGGGGGTTCATGAACACTGAAGCTTTCTTT. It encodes CSARPGGFMNTEAFF.

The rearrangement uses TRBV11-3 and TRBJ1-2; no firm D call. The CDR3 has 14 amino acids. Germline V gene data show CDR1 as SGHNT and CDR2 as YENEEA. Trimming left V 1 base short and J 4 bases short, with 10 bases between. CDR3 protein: CASSLGGSPYGYTF. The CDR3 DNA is TGTGCCAGCAGCTTAGGCGGCAGCCCCTATGGCTACACCTTC.

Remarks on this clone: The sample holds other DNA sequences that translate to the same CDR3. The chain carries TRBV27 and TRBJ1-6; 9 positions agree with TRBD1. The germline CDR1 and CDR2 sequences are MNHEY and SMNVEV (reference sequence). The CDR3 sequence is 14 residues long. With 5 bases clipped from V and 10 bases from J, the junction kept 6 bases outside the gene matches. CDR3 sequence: CASSPGTGHSPLHF. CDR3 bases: TGTGCCAGCAGTCCCGGGACAGGGCACTCACCCCTCCACTTT.

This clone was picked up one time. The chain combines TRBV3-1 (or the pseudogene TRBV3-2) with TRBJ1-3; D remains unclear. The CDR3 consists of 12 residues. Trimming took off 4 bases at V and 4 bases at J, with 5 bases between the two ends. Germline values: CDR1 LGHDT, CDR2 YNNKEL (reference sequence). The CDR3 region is CASSPFGNTIYF. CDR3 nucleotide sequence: TGTGCCAGCAGCCCTTTCGGAAACACCATATATTTT.

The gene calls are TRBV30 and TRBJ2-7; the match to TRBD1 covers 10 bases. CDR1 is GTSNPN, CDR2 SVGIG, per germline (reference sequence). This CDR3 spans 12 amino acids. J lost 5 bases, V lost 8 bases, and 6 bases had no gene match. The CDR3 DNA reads TGTGCCGGGGACAGGGGTTTCGACGAGCAGTACTTC. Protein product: CAGDRGFDEQYF.

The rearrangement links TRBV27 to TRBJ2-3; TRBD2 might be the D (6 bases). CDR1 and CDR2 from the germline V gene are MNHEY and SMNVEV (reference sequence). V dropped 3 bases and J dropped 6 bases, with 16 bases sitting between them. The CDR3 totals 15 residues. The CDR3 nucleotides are TGTGCCAGCAGTTTGTCGCGGGGACCAGGGGATACGCAGTATTTT. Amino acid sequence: CASSLSRGPGDTQYF.

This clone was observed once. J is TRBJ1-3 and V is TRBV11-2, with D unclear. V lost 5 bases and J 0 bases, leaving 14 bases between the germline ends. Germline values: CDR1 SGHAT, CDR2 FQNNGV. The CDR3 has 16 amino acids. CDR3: CASSQKLVGSGNTIYF. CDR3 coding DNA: TGTGCCAGCAGCCAAAAACTCGTTGGCTCTGGAAACACCATATATTTT.

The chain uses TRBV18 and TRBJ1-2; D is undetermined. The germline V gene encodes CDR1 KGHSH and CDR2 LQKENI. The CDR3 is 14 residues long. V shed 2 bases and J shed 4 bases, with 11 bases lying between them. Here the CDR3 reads CASSPEGGSYGYTF. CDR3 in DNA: TGTGCCAGCTCACCAGAGGGCGGGAGCTATGGCTACACCTTC. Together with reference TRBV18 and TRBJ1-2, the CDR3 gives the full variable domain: NAGVMQNPRHLVRRRGQEARLRCSPMKGHSHVYWYRQLPEEGLKFMVYLQKENIIDESGMPKERFSAEFPKEGPSILRIQQVVRGDSAAYFCASSPEGGSYGYTFGSGTRLTVV.

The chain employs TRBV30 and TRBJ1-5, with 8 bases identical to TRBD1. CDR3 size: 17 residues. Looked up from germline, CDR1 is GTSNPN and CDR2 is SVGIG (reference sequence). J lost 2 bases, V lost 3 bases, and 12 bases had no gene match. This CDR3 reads CAWSGQGGILRNQPQHF. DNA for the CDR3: TGTGCCTGGAGCGGACAGGGTGGTATCCTTCGCAATCAGCCCCAGCATTTT.

DNA of the CDR3: TGTGCCAGTACACGGGACAGGAGTTTCTATGGCTACACCTTC. It encodes CASTRDRSFYGYTF. The chain has TRBV19 and TRBJ1-2; 8 nucleotides line up with TRBD1. Germline lookup yields CDR1 LNHDA and CDR2 SQIVND (reference sequence). The CDR3 has 14 amino acids. V was pared by 7 bases and J by 4 bases, with 8 bases of the junction left unmatched.

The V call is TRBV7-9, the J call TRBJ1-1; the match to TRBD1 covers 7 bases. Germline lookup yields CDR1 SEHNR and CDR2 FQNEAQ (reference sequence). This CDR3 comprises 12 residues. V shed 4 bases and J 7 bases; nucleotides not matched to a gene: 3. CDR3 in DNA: TGTGCCAGCAGCTCGGGGGACAGTGAAGCTTTCTTT. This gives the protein CASSSGDSEAFF. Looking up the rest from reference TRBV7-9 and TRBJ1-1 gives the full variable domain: DTGVSQNPRHKITKRGQNVTFRCDPISEHNRLYWYRQTLGQGPEFLTYFQNEAQLEKSRLLSDRFSAERPKGSFSTLEIQRTEQGDSAMYLCASSSGDSEAFFGQGTRLTVV.

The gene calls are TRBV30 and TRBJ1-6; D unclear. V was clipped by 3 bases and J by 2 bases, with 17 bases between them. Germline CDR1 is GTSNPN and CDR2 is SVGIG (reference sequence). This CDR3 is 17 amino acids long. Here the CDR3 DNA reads TGTGCCTGGAGCGCCACGGTGGGCGCGACCTATAATTCACCCCTCCACTTT. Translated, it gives CAWSATVGATYNSPLHF.

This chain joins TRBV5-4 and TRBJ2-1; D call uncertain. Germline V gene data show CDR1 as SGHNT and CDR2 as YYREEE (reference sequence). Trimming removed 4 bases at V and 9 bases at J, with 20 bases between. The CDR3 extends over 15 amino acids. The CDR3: CASSPRGFPRGEQFF. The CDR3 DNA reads TGTGCCAGCAGCCCTCGAGGTTTCCCTCGTGGTGAGCAGTTCTTC.

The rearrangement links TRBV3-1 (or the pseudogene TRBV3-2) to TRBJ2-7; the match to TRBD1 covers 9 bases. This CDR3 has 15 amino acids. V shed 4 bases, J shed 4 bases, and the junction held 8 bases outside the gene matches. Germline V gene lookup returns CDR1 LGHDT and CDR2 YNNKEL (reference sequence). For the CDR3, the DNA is TGTGCCAGCAGCCCAGCGACAGGGGGTTTTTACGAGCAGTACTTC. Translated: CASSPATGGFYEQYF.

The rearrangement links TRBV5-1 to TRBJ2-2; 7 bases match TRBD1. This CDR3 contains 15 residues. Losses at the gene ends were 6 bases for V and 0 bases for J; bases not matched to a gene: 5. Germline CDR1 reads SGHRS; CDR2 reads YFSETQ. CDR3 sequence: CASTGTDPNTGELFF. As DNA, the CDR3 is TGCGCCAGCACCGGGACAGACCCGAACACCGGGGAGCTGTTTTTT. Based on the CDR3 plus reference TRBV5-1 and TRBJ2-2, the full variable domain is KAGVTQTPRYLIKTRGQQVTLSCSPISGHRSVSWYQQTPGQGLQFLFEYFSETQRNKGNFPGRFSGRQFSNSRSEMNVSTLELGDSALYLCASTGTDPNTGELFFGEGSRLTVL.

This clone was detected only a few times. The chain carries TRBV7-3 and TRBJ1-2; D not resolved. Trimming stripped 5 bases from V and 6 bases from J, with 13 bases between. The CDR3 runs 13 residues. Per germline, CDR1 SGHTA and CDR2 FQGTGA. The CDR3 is CASSQSGTDGYTF. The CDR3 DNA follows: TGTGCCAGCAGCCAGAGCGGCACTGATGGCTACACCTTC.

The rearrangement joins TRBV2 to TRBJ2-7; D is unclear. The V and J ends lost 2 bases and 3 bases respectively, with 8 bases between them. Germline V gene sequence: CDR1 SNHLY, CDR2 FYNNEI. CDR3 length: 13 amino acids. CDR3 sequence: CASSEQESYEQYF. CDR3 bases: TGTGCCAGCAGTGAACAGGAAAGCTACGAGCAGTACTTC.

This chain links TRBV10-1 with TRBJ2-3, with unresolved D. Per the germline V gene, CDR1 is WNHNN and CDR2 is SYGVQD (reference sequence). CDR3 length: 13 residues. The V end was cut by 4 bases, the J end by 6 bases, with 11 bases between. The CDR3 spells CASSAYSFDTQYF. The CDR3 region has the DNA TGCGCCAGCAGTGCGTACAGCTTTGATACGCAGTATTTT.

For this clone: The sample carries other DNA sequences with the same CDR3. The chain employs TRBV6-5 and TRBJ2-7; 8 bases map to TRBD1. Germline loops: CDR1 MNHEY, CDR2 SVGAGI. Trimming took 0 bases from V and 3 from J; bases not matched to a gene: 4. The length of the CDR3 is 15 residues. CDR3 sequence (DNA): TGTGCCAGCAGTTACTCGTTTGGACAGGGCTACGAGCAGTACTTC. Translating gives CASSYSFGQGYEQYF.

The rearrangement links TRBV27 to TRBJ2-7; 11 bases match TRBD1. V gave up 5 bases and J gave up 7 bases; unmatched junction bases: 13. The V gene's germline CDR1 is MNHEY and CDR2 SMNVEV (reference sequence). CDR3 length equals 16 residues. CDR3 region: CASSPRTGGILREQYF. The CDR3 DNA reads TGTGCCAGCAGTCCCCGGACAGGGGGCATTTTAAGGGAGCAGTACTTC.

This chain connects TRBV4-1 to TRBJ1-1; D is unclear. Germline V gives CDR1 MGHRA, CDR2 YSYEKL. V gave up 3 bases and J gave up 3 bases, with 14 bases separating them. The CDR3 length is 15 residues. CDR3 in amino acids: CASSHPQAKDTEAFF. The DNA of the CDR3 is TGCGCCAGCAGCCACCCCCAGGCGAAGGACACTGAAGCTTTCTTT.